This record covers a single TCR beta chain. Its antigen target is currently unknown. Base qualities are not at hand, and no much larger clone is one base apart. Reading the label with the study, this specimen's treatment or condition is: in vitro stimulation with specific CMV peptide epitopes to enrich CMV-specific T cells. From V the trimming removes 8 bases and from J it removes 6 bases, while the gene matches leave 1 base of the junction unaccounted for. Counted from cysteine to phenylalanine, this CDR3 has 10 amino acids. CDR3 DNA is the only sequence kept; it has 30 bases, read in frame from the first base. The germline V gene encodes CDR1 SQVTM and CDR2 ANQGSEA. The data were taken from a study of T cell repertoires in cytomegalovirus infection (dated by TCRdb to 2018 to 2020). Looking at the study overall: Alongside well-studied HLA-B-restricted epitopes, the peptide stimulations were aimed at recently identified HLA-C-restricted CMV epitopes, whose presentation resists viral immunomodulation. Donor HLA type was relevant to the analysis, as public TCR beta signatures indicated carriage of CMV infection together with the matching HLA type. Overall study results and their limits: In the ex vivo response, HLA-C-restricted CMV-specific TCR beta clonotypes were dominant, and in two of eight donors the single most frequent clonotype came from this HLA-C-restricted group. Carriers of CMV infection plus the relevant HLA type were discriminated by the cumulative frequency of public TCR beta family members in the study cohort and in an independent roughly 340-donor cohort.

Sequencing was carried out with an Illumina HiSeq 1500. TCRdb applied fastp at Q25 and MiXCR to the public reads, then kept only in-frame beta chains. Every distinct CDR3 protein forms one entry, paired with its most common genes and DNA. This sample holds about 920,000 distinct CDR3 sequences; 31% were observed only once. Around 15% of the sample is held by the ten biggest clonotypes. The sequenced sample was cultured CD8+ T cells from PBMCs, obtained from culture after CMV antigen stimulation. The source is a human donor in good health (CMV status not recorded). Some clones in this sample may be carry-over from other donors' samples. This sequence uses TRBV29-1 and TRBJ2-1; TRBD2 lines up with 7 middle nucleotides. In nucleotide form, the sequence is TGCAGCCCGGGGGGCAATGAGCAGTTCTTC. It codes for CSPGGNEQFF.